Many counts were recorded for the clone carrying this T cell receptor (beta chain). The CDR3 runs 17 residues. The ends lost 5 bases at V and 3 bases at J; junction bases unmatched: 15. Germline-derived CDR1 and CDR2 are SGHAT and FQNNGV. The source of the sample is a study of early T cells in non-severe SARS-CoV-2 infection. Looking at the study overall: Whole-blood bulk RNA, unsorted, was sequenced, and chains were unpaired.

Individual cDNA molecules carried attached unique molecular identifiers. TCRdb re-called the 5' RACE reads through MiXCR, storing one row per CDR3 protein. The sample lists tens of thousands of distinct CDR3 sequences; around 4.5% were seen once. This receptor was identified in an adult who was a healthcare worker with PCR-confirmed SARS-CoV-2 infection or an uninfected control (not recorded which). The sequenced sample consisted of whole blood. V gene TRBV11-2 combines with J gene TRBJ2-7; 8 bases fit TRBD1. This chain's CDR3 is CASSPISRTGPDYEQYF. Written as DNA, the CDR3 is TGTGCCAGCAGCCCGATCTCCAGGACAGGGCCTGACTACGAGCAGTACTTC. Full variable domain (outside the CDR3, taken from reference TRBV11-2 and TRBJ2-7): EAGVAQSPRYKIIEKRQSVAFWCNPISGHATLYWYQQILGQGPKLLIQFQNNGVVDDSQLPKDRFSAERLKGVDSTLKIQPAKLEDSAVYLCASSPISRTGPDYEQYFGPGTRLTVT.